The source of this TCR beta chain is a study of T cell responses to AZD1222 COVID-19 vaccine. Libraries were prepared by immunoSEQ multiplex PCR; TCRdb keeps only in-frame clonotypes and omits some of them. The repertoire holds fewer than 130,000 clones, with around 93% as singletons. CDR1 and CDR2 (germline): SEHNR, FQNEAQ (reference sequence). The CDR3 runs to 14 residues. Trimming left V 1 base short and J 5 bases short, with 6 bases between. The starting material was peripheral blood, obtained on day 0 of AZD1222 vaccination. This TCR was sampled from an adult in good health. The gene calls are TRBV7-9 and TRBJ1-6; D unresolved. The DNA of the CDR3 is TGTGCCAGCAGCTTAGGAGTCGATAATTCACCCCTCCACTTT. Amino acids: CASSLGVDNSPLHF. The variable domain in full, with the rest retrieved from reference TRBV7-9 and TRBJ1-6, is DTGVSQNPRHKITKRGQNVTFRCDPISEHNRLYWYRQTLGQGPEFLTYFQNEAQLEKSRLLSDRFSAERPKGSFSTLEIQRTEQGDSAMYLCASSLGVDNSPLHFGNGTRLTVT.